Following are 15 T cell receptor beta chains from one sample sequenced in a study of Graves' ophthalmopathy and Graves' hyperthyroidism. CDR3 regions of TCR beta were amplified from RNA transcripts. An opening RT-PCR round employed HTBI primers and preceded a second-round multiplex PCR. TCRdb reanalysed the multiplex PCR reads using MiXCR and keeps one entry per CDR3 protein. The sample lists roughly 300,000 distinct CDR3 sequences, 17% seen once, with around 12% in the top ten. What was sequenced was peripheral blood. These receptor sequences come from an adult man with Graves' ophthalmopathy.

This clonotype was seen many times. V is TRBV19 and J is TRBJ1-5; D possibly corresponds to TRBD1 (5 bases). In germline, CDR1 is LNHDA, CDR2 SQIVND (reference sequence). This CDR3 contains 12 residues. With 4 bases removed from V and 6 bases from J, the gap between germline ends came to 7 bases. The CDR3 protein is CASSTGFQPQHF. Written as DNA, the CDR3 is TGTGCCAGTAGTACAGGGTTTCAGCCCCAGCATTTT.

In this sample, this clonotype turned up many times. The DNA for the CDR3 is TGCAGTGCTAGAGGGAAGGGGGCATTCAACGAGCAGTACTTC. This translates into CSARGKGAFNEQYF. The chain recombines TRBV20-1 with TRBJ2-7; 7 bases line up with TRBD1. CDR3 length equals 14 residues. V lost 1 base and J lost 5; bases outside the gene matches: 8. Germline values: CDR1 DFQATT, CDR2 SNEGSKA (reference sequence).

There are many counts of this clonotype. The chain uses TRBV3-1 and TRBJ1-2; the D is unclear. The germline CDR1 and CDR2 sequences are LGHDT and YNNKEL (reference sequence). V gave up 0 bases and J gave up 5 bases, with 4 bases separating them. This CDR3 has 12 amino acids. The CDR3 sequence: CASSQEEYGYTF. The CDR3 region has the DNA TGTGCCAGCAGCCAAGAGGAATATGGCTACACCTTC.

This clonotype has a count of ten or more. The chain combines TRBV29-1 with TRBJ2-7; D perhaps matches TRBD1 (7 bases). The CDR3 consists of 14 residues. The germline V gene has CDR1 SQVTM and CDR2 ANQGSEA. The V end lost 3 bases, the J end lost 4 bases, and 16 bases lay between the germline ends. DNA of the CDR3: TGCAGCGTTGAGTTAGGAGGGGGCTTGTACGAGCAGTACTTC. Translating it yields CSVELGGGLYEQYF.

In its sample, this clonotype was seen many times. Lacking the conserved final phenylalanine or tryptophan, this CDR3 likely reflects a read error. The CDR3 is CASSSTVAEGYTL. The CDR3 DNA is TGTGCCAGCAGTTCGACCGTAGCAGAGGGCTACACCCTC. The V and J genes are TRBV6-2 or TRBV6-3 and TRBJ1-2, with D uncertain. Germline-derived CDR1 and CDR2 are MNHEY and SVGEGT. V lost 4 bases and J 8 bases, leaving 14 bases between the germline ends. There are 13 residues in the CDR3.

This clonotype was counted at least ten times. The chain recombines TRBV7-3 with TRBJ2-5; TRBD2 agrees at 8 bases. The CDR3 has 20 residues. Germline V lookup: CDR1 SGHTA, CDR2 FQGTGA. Trimming took 1 base from V and 0 from J; bases not matched to a gene: 16. This CDR3 is CASSLSGGWLTRAYQETQYF. Here the CDR3 DNA reads TGTGCCAGCAGCTTAAGCGGGGGGTGGCTAACTAGGGCGTACCAAGAGACCCAGTACTTC.

This clonotype was seen repeatedly, ten times or more. The chain links TRBV11-2 to TRBJ2-5, with 14 bases aligning to TRBD2. V dropped 6 bases and J dropped 2; count of bases not matched to a gene: 8. Germline CDR1 and CDR2: SGHAT and FQNNGV. The CDR3 totals 17 residues. For the CDR3, the DNA is TGTGCCAGCAGGCGGACTAGCGGGGGGCTGAAGCAAGAGACCCAGTACTTC. It codes for CASRRTSGGLKQETQYF.

This clonotype showed up many times. The chain uses TRBV20-1 and TRBJ2-5; D remains unclear. The CDR3 runs 13 residues. V was clipped by 0 bases and J by 4 bases, with 9 bases between them. Per germline, CDR1 DFQATT and CDR2 SNEGSKA (reference sequence). CDR3 protein: CSARDTQRETQYF. Written as DNA, the CDR3 is TGCAGTGCTAGAGATACCCAGCGAGAGACCCAGTACTTC.

This clonotype was counted at least ten times. V and J are TRBV20-1 and TRBJ2-7; D uncertain. The ends were cut back, 3 bases at V and 2 bases at J, with 8 bases in the middle. Germline V gene lookup returns CDR1 DFQATT and CDR2 SNEGSKA (reference sequence). CDR3 size: 12 residues. The CDR3 reads CSASLGPYEQYF. The DNA of the CDR3 is TGCAGTGCTAGTCTGGGCCCCTACGAGCAGTACTTC.

The V gene is TRBV27, the J gene TRBJ2-7, with D unclear. The germline gives CDR1 MNHEY, CDR2 SMNVEV (reference sequence). V was pared by 8 bases and J by 2 bases, with 7 bases between. This CDR3 comprises 11 residues. DNA for the CDR3: TGTGCCAGCGTGGGGACCTACGAGCAGTACTTC. As protein: CASVGTYEQYF.

This clonotype was picked up many times. The chain employs TRBV27 and TRBJ2-7; 7 bases match TRBD1. This CDR3 has 16 residues. V lost 6 bases and J lost 3; bases outside the gene matches: 14. CDR1 is MNHEY and CDR2 is SMNVEV in the germline V gene (reference sequence). This chain's CDR3 is CASSHSLRTGVYEQYF. The DNA of the CDR3 is TGTGCCAGCAGCCATTCACTACGGACAGGCGTCTACGAGCAGTACTTC.

There are many counts of this clonotype. Just one base apart from a much larger clone, this may be a read error. This chain connects TRBV12-3 or TRBV12-4 to TRBJ1-6; D is possibly TRBD1 (5 bases). The CDR3 length is 15 residues. CDR3 sequence reads: CAGSSLTVGYSPLHF. The CDR3, as DNA: TGTGCCGGCAGTTCCCTGACAGTAGGATACTCACCCCTCCACTTT.

The sample holds many counts of this clonotype. The CDR3 spells CASRTRDRLEAFF. The CDR3 DNA sequence: TGTGCCAGCAGGACGAGGGACAGACTTGAAGCTTTCTTT. The chain links TRBV28 to TRBJ1-1; TRBD1 aligns across 7 bases. The germline V gene encodes CDR1 MDHEN and CDR2 SYDVKM. V dropped 6 bases and J dropped 7; count of bases not matched to a gene: 8. CDR3 length: 13 amino acids.

This clonotype was detected many times. This rearrangement joins TRBV28 to TRBJ2-7; 8 bases agree with TRBD1. Germline trimming cut 4 bases from V and 3 bases from J; bases unmatched to any gene: 5. Per germline, CDR1 MDHEN and CDR2 SYDVKM. The CDR3 contains 14 residues. This CDR3 reads CASSYRGSYYEQYF. The CDR3 bases are TGTGCCAGCAGTTACAGGGGGTCCTACTACGAGCAGTACTTC.

V usage is TRBV20-1 and J usage is TRBJ1-2; D is possibly TRBD1 (5 bases). The V end was cut by 0 bases, the J end by 4 bases, with 12 bases between. Germline loops: CDR1 DFQATT, CDR2 SNEGSKA (reference sequence). The CDR3 has 14 residues. The CDR3 DNA is TGCAGTGCTAGAGAACCCAGGGCGACCTATGGCTACACCTTC. Its translation is CSAREPRATYGYTF.